Listed below are T cell receptor beta chains from one sample, sequenced in a study of blood T cell repertoires in COVID-19. Profiling relied on immunoSEQ multiplex PCR, and the TCRdb table lists in-frame clones only, not all of them. This table has tens of thousands of clones, just over 85% appearing once. The sequencing input was peripheral blood. The receptors here all came from a human donor in a cohort sampled during active COVID-19. CDR3s include the opening cysteine and the closing phenylalanine or tryptophan. The D gene is left open where the match is weak. The size of a clone is reported for some rows only, either as once, few or many, or as a class for expanded clones.

clone_size: once; cdr3_length: 16; j_call: TRBJ2-1; d_call: TRBD2; v_call: TRBV25-1; cdr3_nt: TGTGCCAGCAGTGACGGACTAGCGGGAGGGCCTGGCGAGCAGTTCTTC; cdr3_aa: CASSDGLAGGPGEQFF
clone_size: .; cdr3_length: 18; j_call: TRBJ2-3; d_call: TRBD2; v_call: TRBV4-1; cdr3_nt: TGCGCCAGCAGCCAAGATGCAGCGGGGGCTCGTCTTGCAGATACGCAGTATTTT; cdr3_aa: CASSQDAAGARLADTQYF
clone_size: .; cdr3_length: 14; j_call: TRBJ1-6; d_call: TRBD1; v_call: TRBV30; cdr3_nt: TGTGCCTGGAATATGGGACAGGGAAATTCACCCCTCCACTTT; cdr3_aa: CAWNMGQGNSPLHF
clone_size: .; cdr3_length: 14; j_call: TRBJ1-2; d_call: .; v_call: TRBV7-9; cdr3_nt: TGTGCCAGCAGCTTAGGGGAGGGGGACTATGGCTACACCTTC; cdr3_aa: CASSLGEGDYGYTF
clone_size: .; cdr3_length: 18; j_call: TRBJ2-3; d_call: TRBD2; v_call: TRBV7-9; cdr3_nt: TGTGCCAGCAGCCAAGGACTAGCGGGGTTTACTAGCACAGATACGCAGTATTTT; cdr3_aa: CASSQGLAGFTSTDTQYF
clone_size: .; cdr3_length: 16; j_call: TRBJ2-2; d_call: TRBD1; v_call: TRBV7-8; cdr3_nt: TGTGCCAGCAGCCTACCAGGGACAGGGGGACCCGGGGAGCTGTTTTTT; cdr3_aa: CASSLPGTGGPGELFF
clone_size: .; cdr3_length: 16; j_call: TRBJ2-7; d_call: TRBD1; v_call: TRBV6-2/TRBV6-3; cdr3_nt: TGTGCCAGCAGTTCCGTCCTCCGGGACAGGACCTACGAGCAGTACTTC; cdr3_aa: CASSSVLRDRTYEQYF
clone_size: few; cdr3_length: 16; j_call: TRBJ2-5; d_call: TRBD2; v_call: TRBV5-6; cdr3_nt: TGTGCCAGCAGCTTGGTGACTAGCGGCAACCAAGAGACCCAGTACTTC; cdr3_aa: CASSLVTSGNQETQYF
clone_size: .; cdr3_length: 16; j_call: TRBJ2-3; d_call: TRBD2; v_call: TRBV9; cdr3_nt: TGTGCCAGCAGCGAAACTAGCGGGCAAAGGGCAGATACGCAGTATTTT; cdr3_aa: CASSETSGQRADTQYF
clone_size: .; cdr3_length: 17; j_call: TRBJ2-2; d_call: TRBD1; v_call: TRBV5-1; cdr3_nt: TGCGCCAGCAGCGAGAAACAGGGGGCGTCTGACACCGGGGAGCTGTTTTTT; cdr3_aa: CASSEKQGASDTGELFF
clone_size: .; cdr3_length: 19; j_call: TRBJ2-2; d_call: TRBD2; v_call: TRBV6-2/TRBV6-3; cdr3_nt: TGTGCCAGCAGTTTACGACTAGCGGGGGGCCCTTACAACACCGGGGAGCTGTTTTTT; cdr3_aa: CASSLRLAGGPYNTGELFF
clone_size: .; cdr3_length: 13; j_call: TRBJ1-5; d_call: .; v_call: TRBV30; cdr3_nt: TGTGCCTGGTCATCTGGACACAATCAGCCCCAGCATTTT; cdr3_aa: CAWSSGHNQPQHF
clone_size: .; cdr3_length: 16; j_call: TRBJ2-4; d_call: .; v_call: TRBV12-1; cdr3_nt: TGTGCCAGCAGCTTTTCCGGGCGGGGCCTAAAAAACATTCAGTACTTC; cdr3_aa: CASSFSGRGLKNIQYF
clone_size: .; cdr3_length: 13; j_call: TRBJ1-5; d_call: .; v_call: TRBV29-1; cdr3_nt: TGCAGCGTTGTCGAGGGCGACAATCAGCCCCAGCATTTT; cdr3_aa: CSVVEGDNQPQHF
clone_size: .; cdr3_length: 13; j_call: TRBJ1-4; d_call: .; v_call: TRBV30; cdr3_nt: TGTGCCTGGAGACAGGGTGCACATGAAAAACTGTTTTTT; cdr3_aa: CAWRQGAHEKLFF
clone_size: .; cdr3_length: 14; j_call: TRBJ1-1; d_call: .; v_call: TRBV28; cdr3_nt: TGTGCCAGCAGAACCCTGGGCGGGGGAGCTGAAGCTTTCTTT; cdr3_aa: CASRTLGGGAEAFF
clone_size: .; cdr3_length: 14; j_call: TRBJ1-6; d_call: .; v_call: TRBV11-2; cdr3_nt: TGTGCCAGCAGCTTATCAGGGGATAATTCACCCCTCCACTTT; cdr3_aa: CASSLSGDNSPLHF